This T cell receptor beta chain is from a study of blood T cell repertoires in COVID-19. Trimming took 5 bases from V and 3 from J; bases not matched to a gene: 8. Germline values: CDR1 SGHRS, CDR2 YFSETQ. CDR3 length: 14 residues. This clone was seen a handful of times. Authors' data handling: The assay estimated nucleated cells by amplifying reference gene primers. The table came from immunoSEQ multiplex PCR; TCRdb's copy has only in-frame clones and leaves some out. V and J calls plus clone size are reproduced from that table; the DNA served to infer D and trimming. The top ten clones hold less than 50% of a sample with tens of thousands of clones, 75% to 90% of them seen once.

Sequencing was carried out using peripheral blood. This sequence was found in a woman aged 55-75 years with COVID-19, enrolled during active disease. The chain is built from TRBV5-1 and TRBJ2-7; 7 bases fit TRBD1. CDR3 DNA sequence: TGCGCCAGCAGGCAGCGACAGGGATACTACGAGCAGTACTTC. It encodes CASRQRQGYYEQYF. The variable domain in full, completed from reference TRBV5-1 and TRBJ2-7, reads KAGVTQTPRYLIKTRGQQVTLSCSPISGHRSVSWYQQTPGQGLQFLFEYFSETQRNKGNFPGRFSGRQFSNSRSEMNVSTLELGDSALYLCASRQRQGYYEQYFGPGTRLTVT.